Sequencing of this T cell receptor (beta chain) was carried out in a study of OX40 agonist ivuxolimab in advanced cancers. Findings of the study overall: Certain nonresponding patients likewise had low normalized T-cell clonal expansion. Mean expanded clone counts were higher in CD8+ than CD4+ T cells.

Sequencing was performed with immunoSEQ multiplex PCR; in TCRdb, only in-frame clones are kept and a portion is missing. Counted here are about 82,000 clones, over 80% occurring once; the ten biggest clones make up 8.5% to 9%. This CDR3 is 19 amino acids long. In germline, CDR1 is SGHDT, CDR2 YYEEEE. V shed 6 bases and J 6 bases; nucleotides not matched to a gene: 22. With respect to this clone: Its antigen is unknown.

This sequence was found in an adult with an advanced solid tumor such as melanoma, head and neck, liver or kidney cancer. The specimen was CD4+ or CD8+ T cells sorted from blood, collected in a trial of the OX40 agonist ivuxolimab. The chain couples TRBV5-6 to TRBJ2-1, with TRBD2 matching 9 bases. CDR3 amino acids: CASTLLNEAGGFPGNEQFF. The CDR3 nucleotides read TGTGCCAGCACCCTTTTAAATGAGGCGGGGGGGTTTCCGGGCAATGAGCAGTTCTTC.